These T cell receptor beta chains were read from a single sample in a study of siplizumab effects on memory and regulatory T cells. TCRdb's copy holds only in-frame clones and misses some; the assay was immunoSEQ multiplex PCR. The repertoire holds over 85,000 clones, around nine tenths seen once, with 0.85% to 1.3% in the top ten. Sequenced: CD4+ T cells sorted from blood. The receptors stem from a human donor in good health. Each CDR3 is given with its conserved first and last residue. A D gene is named only where the DNA matches it firmly. Not all rows give a size; the values are once, few, many and, for expanded clones, a class.

V,J,size,length,D,DNA,CDR3
TRBV18,TRBJ2-6,.,15,.,TGTGCCAGCTCACCCCGGAGCTCTGGGGCCAACGTCCTGACTTTC,CASSPRSSGANVLTF
TRBV7-9,TRBJ1-2,.,11,.,TGTGCCAGCAGCTTAGAGAGGGGCTACACCTTC,CASSLERGYTF
TRBV6-1,TRBJ2-1,.,15,.,TGTGCCAGCAGCGAAGCGAGTTTGGAGGGGATCCTACAGTTCTTC,CASSEASLEGILQFF
TRBV6-1,TRBJ2-6,.,17,TRBD1,TGTGCCAGCAGTGGTGGGACAGGGAGGTCTGGGGCCAACGTCCTGACTTTC,CASSGGTGRSGANVLTF
TRBV11-2,TRBJ1-1,.,16,.,TGTGCCAGCAGCTTGAGAGGTAGCTGGGACATAGCTGAAGCTTTCTTT,CASSLRGSWDIAEAFF
TRBV4-2,TRBJ1-4,.,15,.,TGTGCCAGCAGCCGAGAGGACAGCTACAATGAAAAACTGTTTTTT,CASSREDSYNEKLFF
TRBV27,TRBJ2-2,.,14,.,TGTGCCAGCAGCCGTGGGTGGGACACCGGGGAGCTGTTTTTT,CASSRGWDTGELFF
TRBV11-3,TRBJ2-4,.,17,.,TGTGCCAGCAGCCCAACCTTCGGCCCACCCCAGGGAAACATTCAGTACTTC,CASSPTFGPPQGNIQYF
TRBV5-6,TRBJ1-5,.,15,.,TGTGCCAGCAGCTTGGCCTCTGGACAGAACCAGCCCCAGCATTTT,CASSLASGQNQPQHF
TRBV18,TRBJ1-3,once,16,.,TGTGCCAGCTCACCAGGAGGGGAGATGACTGGAAACACCATATATTTT,CASSPGGEMTGNTIYF
TRBV7-9,TRBJ1-1,few,15,.,TGTGCCAGCAGCCTAAACGTTGTCTCGAACACTGAAGCTTTCTTT,CASSLNVVSNTEAFF
TRBV14,TRBJ1-1,.,13,.,TGTGCCAGCAGCCCCCGCAGGAGCACTGAAGCTTTCTTT,CASSPRRSTEAFF
TRBV11-2,TRBJ2-5,once,13,.,TGTGCCAGCAGCTTAGAAGGGCTAGGGACCCAGTACTTC,CASSLEGLGTQYF
TRBV5-1,TRBJ2-3,.,16,.,TGCGCCAGCAGCTTGTTCGGGGGTGTAGCCACAGATACGCAGTATTTT,CASSLFGGVATDTQYF
TRBV4-2,TRBJ2-7,.,14,.,TGTGCCAGCAGCCTACAGGACGCCGTTTACGAGCAGTACTTC,CASSLQDAVYEQYF
TRBV5-1,TRBJ1-2,once,15,.,TGCGCCAGCAGCTTGGAGGGTGGACGGTTTGACGGCTACACCTTC,CASSLEGGRFDGYTF
TRBV7-9,TRBJ2-3,.,17,.,TGTGCCAGCGGCTCCAAACAGGGTTCATTTGTGTGGGATACGCAGTATTTT,CASGSKQGSFVWDTQYF
TRBV11-3,TRBJ2-1,.,16,TRBD2,TGTGCCAGCAGCTCCCGGGGTGCGGGAGCTTACAATGAGCAGTTCTTC,CASSSRGAGAYNEQFF
TRBV14,TRBJ2-2,.,14,.,TGTGCCAGCAGCCAAGATTGGGAAACCGGGGAGCTGTTTTTT,CASSQDWETGELFF
TRBV27,TRBJ1-5,.,15,.,TGTGCCAGCAGTTTCTCCTACTTGGGAGCGGGACCCCAGCATTTT,CASSFSYLGAGPQHF
TRBV6-5,TRBJ2-1,.,12,.,TGTGCCAGCAGTTACAGGGAAAATGAGCAGTTCTTC,CASSYRENEQFF
TRBV9,TRBJ1-1,.,13,.,TGTGCCAGCAGCGGGGCCCCTTTCTCTGAAGCTTTCTTT,CASSGAPFSEAFF
TRBV30,TRBJ1-5,.,14,TRBD1,TGTGCCTGGAGTAAGGTACAGGGGACTCAGCCCCAGCATTTT,CAWSKVQGTQPQHF
TRBV5-1,TRBJ2-5,.,13,.,TGCGCCAGCAGCCCCCGGGTCCAAGAGACCCAGTACTTC,CASSPRVQETQYF
TRBV19,TRBJ1-4,.,16,TRBD1,TGTGCCAGTAGTATAGCCCGGACAGGCAATAATGAAAAACTGTTTTTT,CASSIARTGNNEKLFF
TRBV25-1,TRBJ2-1,.,12,.,TGTGCCAGCAGTGAACAGGGAAATGAGCAGTTCTTC,CASSEQGNEQFF
TRBV5-1,TRBJ2-1,few,15,.,TGCGCCAGCAGCTTCCAGGCCAGAAGGTACAATGAGCAGTTCTTC,CASSFQARRYNEQFF
TRBV4-1,TRBJ2-3,.,18,TRBD2,TGCGCCAGCAGCCACCCCTTGGGACTAGCGGGAGTGACAGATACGCAGTATTTT,CASSHPLGLAGVTDTQYF
TRBV5-5,TRBJ2-7,once,15,TRBD2,TGTGCCAGCAGCCAAGCCGGGACTAGCGGATACGAGCAGTACTTC,CASSQAGTSGYEQYF
TRBV10-1,TRBJ2-1,.,15,TRBD2,TGCGCCAGCAGACCTGGACTAGCGGGGGGTAAAGAGCAGTTCTTC,CASRPGLAGGKEQFF
TRBV10-2,TRBJ2-1,.,14,.,TGCGCCAGCACAAGACCGGGCTCCTACAATGAGCAGTTCTTC,CASTRPGSYNEQFF
TRBV7-9,TRBJ1-2,.,17,TRBD1,TGTGCCAGCAGCCTTGGACAGGGTGAATCGGCTAACTATGGCTACACCTTC,CASSLGQGESANYGYTF
TRBV9,TRBJ2-2,once,14,.,TGTGCCAGCAGCGCCCTCCGTGGGCCCGGGGAGCTGTTTTTT,CASSALRGPGELFF
TRBV6-1,TRBJ2-3,.,12,.,TGTGCCAGCAGGCGACTTGCCGATACGCAGTATTTT,CASRRLADTQYF
TRBV23-1,TRBJ2-2,.,15,TRBD2,TGCGCCAGCAGAGGGACTAGCGGGGAACCCGGGGAGCTGTTTTTT,CASRGTSGEPGELFF
TRBV2,TRBJ1-1,.,11,.,TGTGCCAGCAGTCGGACCAGTGAAGCTTTCTTT,CASSRTSEAFF
TRBV28,TRBJ1-1,.,15,.,TGTGCCAGCCTACACCGGGCCCCTGGGAGCACTGAAGCTTTCTTT,CASLHRAPGSTEAFF
TRBV18,TRBJ2-5,few,14,.,TGTGCCAGCTCACCGTCGGTGGGTAAAGAGACCCAGTACTTC,CASSPSVGKETQYF
TRBV6-1,TRBJ2-1,.,14,TRBD2,TGTGCCAGCAGCTCGGGACTAGCAATCAATGAGCAGTTCTTC,CASSSGLAINEQFF
TRBV4-2,TRBJ1-1,few,14,.,TGTGCCAGCAGCCTCCCGACACCGGCGGCTGAAGCTTTCTTT,CASSLPTPAAEAFF
TRBV11-2,TRBJ2-7,once,13,TRBD1,TGTGCCAGCAGCGGACAGGGGACCTACGAGCAGTACTTC,CASSGQGTYEQYF
TRBV30,TRBJ2-5,once,15,TRBD1,TGTGCCTGGACCCTTGGACAGGGTCCCCAAGAGACCCAGTACTTC,CAWTLGQGPQETQYF
TRBV11-2,TRBJ2-5,.,13,.,TGTGCCAGCAGGATCCTCGGCGGAGAGACCCAGTACTTC,CASRILGGETQYF
TRBV2,TRBJ2-5,.,16,TRBD2,TGTGCCAGCAGGGGGGGGACTAGCGGGCCAAAAGAGACCCAGTACTTC,CASRGGTSGPKETQYF
TRBV7-8,TRBJ2-3,.,15,.,TGTGCCAGCAGCTTACGTTCGATGGGGCAGGATACGCAGTATTTT,CASSLRSMGQDTQYF
TRBV6-1,TRBJ1-5,.,14,.,TGTGCCAGCCTCGCGACCGGGACGGAACAGCCCCAGCATTTT,CASLATGTEQPQHF
TRBV28,TRBJ1-3,.,14,.,TGTGCCAGCAGTTTTAGCCTTTTTGGAAACACCATATATTTT,CASSFSLFGNTIYF
TRBV7-9,TRBJ2-1,.,13,TRBD2,TGTGCCAGCAGCGGACTAGCGGGTAATGAGCAGTTCTTC,CASSGLAGNEQFF
TRBV19,TRBJ1-2,.,16,.,TGTGCCAGTAGTATCCTCCAGGCGGGTTCTAACTATGGCTACACCTTC,CASSILQAGSNYGYTF
TRBV5-5,TRBJ2-3,.,14,TRBD1,TGTGCCAGCAGCCTGGACAGGGGTACAGATACGCAGTATTTT,CASSLDRGTDTQYF
TRBV9,TRBJ2-7,.,20,TRBD1,TGTGCCAGCAGCGTAGTAGGTGGAAGGGGGCGCGTTTGCTCTTGTTACGAGCAGTACTTC,CASSVVGGRGRVCSCYEQYF
TRBV27,TRBJ2-3,.,12,.,TGTGCCAGCAGCAAATGGGCAGATACGCAGTATTTT,CASSKWADTQYF
TRBV7-8,TRBJ2-7,.,16,.,TGTGCCAGCAGCTTAGCGCTTCGCTCAGGGTCCTACGAGCAGTACTTC,CASSLALRSGSYEQYF
TRBV5-1,TRBJ1-1,.,14,TRBD1,TGCGCCAGCAGCCAGGGACAGCCGAACACTGAAGCTTTCTTT,CASSQGQPNTEAFF
TRBV5-4,TRBJ2-1,.,14,TRBD1,TGTGCCAGCAGCCCTAGGACAGGGGGGAATGAGCAGTTCTTC,CASSPRTGGNEQFF
TRBV7-9,TRBJ2-7,.,12,.,TGTGCCAGCAGCTCGGGGTGGGACGAGCAGTACTTC,CASSSGWDEQYF
TRBV6-1,TRBJ1-2,.,13,.,TGTGCCAGCAGTGAAGCAGGGGGTTATGGCTACACCTTC,CASSEAGGYGYTF
TRBV7-2,TRBJ2-2,.,13,TRBD2,TGTGCCAGCAGCTTAGGGACTAGGGGGGAGCTGTTTTTT,CASSLGTRGELFF
TRBV5-6,TRBJ2-1,few,15,TRBD1,TGTGCCAGCAGCTGGGGACAGGGCTCCTACAATGAGCAGTTCTTC,CASSWGQGSYNEQFF
TRBV6-1,TRBJ2-7,.,13,.,TGTGCCAGCAGTGAAAATCGGAGCGGCGAGCAGTACTTC,CASSENRSGEQYF